What follows is one TCR beta chain and its context. Its antigen is unidentified. TCRdb re-called the 5' RACE reads with MiXCR, one entry per CDR3 protein. The table has roughly 600,000 distinct CDR3 sequences, approximately 19% seen once. The CDR3 runs 14 residues. Germline V gene data show CDR1 as KGHSH and CDR2 as LQKENI. V was pared by 2 bases and J by 9 bases, with 14 bases between. The data are from a study of T-cell memory formation after mild COVID-19. Findings of the study overall: In pre-infection memory, a portion of responding clones appeared, which suggested that cross-reactive memory joined. What remained unconfirmed was the SARS-CoV-2 specificity of second-wave clones peaking on day 37.

The J gene is TRBJ2-4, the V gene TRBV18; the D is unclear. This clonotype was obtained from an adult woman who had mild COVID-19 (a few samples of this study predate the infection). Cell type and time point are not known. Material for sequencing was PBMCs or a T cell subset sorted from them (not recorded which). The CDR3 spells CASSPSNLWSIQYF. The CDR3 DNA reads as TGTGCCAGCTCACCAAGCAACCTTTGGAGCATTCAGTACTTC. Complete variable domain (other parts from reference TRBV18 and TRBJ2-4): NAGVMQNPRHLVRRRGQEARLRCSPMKGHSHVYWYRQLPEEGLKFMVYLQKENIIDESGMPKERFSAEFPKEGPSILRIQQVVRGDSAAYFCASSPSNLWSIQYFGAGTRLSVL.